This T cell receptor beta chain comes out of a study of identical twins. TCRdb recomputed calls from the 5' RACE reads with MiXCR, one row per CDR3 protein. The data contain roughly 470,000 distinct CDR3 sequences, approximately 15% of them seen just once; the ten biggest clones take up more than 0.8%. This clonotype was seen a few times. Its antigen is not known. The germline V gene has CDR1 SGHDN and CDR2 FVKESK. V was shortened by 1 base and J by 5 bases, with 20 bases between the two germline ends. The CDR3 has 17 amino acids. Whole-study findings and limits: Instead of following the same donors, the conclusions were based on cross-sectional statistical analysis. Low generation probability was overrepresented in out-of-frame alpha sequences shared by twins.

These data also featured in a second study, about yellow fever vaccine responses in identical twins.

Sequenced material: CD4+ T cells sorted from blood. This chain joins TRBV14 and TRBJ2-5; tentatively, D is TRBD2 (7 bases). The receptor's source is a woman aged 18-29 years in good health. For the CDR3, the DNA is TGTGCCAGCAGCCAAGCGTACTGGGGGGGCTCCGGGGAGACCCAGTACTTC. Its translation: CASSQAYWGGSGETQYF.